The following is a T cell receptor (beta chain) sequence with its context. Its antigen is still unknown. No much larger clonotype is one base removed from it; base qualities were not supplied. TCRbeta CDR3 regions were amplified from genomic DNA by means of the immunoSEQ Assay, a bias-controlled multiplex PCR. In the original analysis: Nucleated cell counts per sample were estimated from amplification of reference gene primers within the assay. Sequence reads were collapsed and filtered to measure the absolute abundance of every unique TCRbeta CDR3 rearrangement. For each sample, productive Simpson clonality was calculated as the square root of Simpson's diversity index over productive rearrangements. Drawn from immuneACCESS, this table holds only the in-frame rearrangements with V and J called that TCRdb kept. Clones are partly lost; checked studies trace under half to an unresolved V gene and leave the rest unexplained. V and J calls plus clone size are reproduced from that table; the DNA served to infer D and trimming. The sample table holds roughly 300,000 clones, of which approximately 89% were seen once. The ten largest make up about 7.8% of the sample.

The sample belongs to a study of blood T cell repertoires in COVID-19 (dated by TCRdb to the early 2020s). About the full investigation: The collaborator samples originated in the United States, Italy and Spain and spanned the acute and convalescent phases of COVID-19. The prospective study material was composed of cDNA or gDNA derived from T cells, B-cell-depleted T cells, or PBMCs. The sample metadata nearly always contained a de-identified subject ID, COVID-19 status, age in years and sex. Deeply sampled blood TCRbeta repertoires from subjects exposed to, actively infected with, or recovered from COVID-19 were included in the dataset. Samples were obtained from the ongoing ImmuneRACE study (first 160 participants) and from about 1,300 subjects provided by 6 global collaborators. HLA class I and class II types, where available, came from metadata supplied by the sample provider rather than from assay-based typing. The repertoires were released in a freely available public database intended as a resource for research on the immune response to SARS-CoV-2.

Study-level results and caveats: Clinical and demographic metadata were provided uncurated, with the amount varying by source and participant.

Samples from volunteer blood donors who had recovered from COVID-19 were contributed by a second Seattle source. Collaborating institutions collected whole blood in K2EDTA tubes following their own protocols. Collaborator samples were shipped for TCRbeta analysis as frozen whole blood, isolated PBMCs, or DNA extracted from either sample type. Sequenced input: peripheral blood. The TCR sequence derives from a woman aged 45-65 years who had recovered from COVID-19.

The CDR3 region: CASSLAPSANTGELFF. The bases read TGTGCCAGCAGCTTAGCGCCGAGCGCGAACACCGGGGAGCTGTTTTTT. The V and J genes are TRBV7-9 and TRBJ2-2, with no reliable assignment of the D segment. V is clipped by 0 bases and J by 0 bases, and the sequence between their germline boundaries is 8 bases long. The germline V gene (reference sequence) supplies CDR1 SEHNR and CDR2 FQNEAQ. From cysteine to phenylalanine, the CDR3 is 16 amino acids long. Kept here is only the CDR3 DNA, which spans 48 bases and is read in frame from base 1.